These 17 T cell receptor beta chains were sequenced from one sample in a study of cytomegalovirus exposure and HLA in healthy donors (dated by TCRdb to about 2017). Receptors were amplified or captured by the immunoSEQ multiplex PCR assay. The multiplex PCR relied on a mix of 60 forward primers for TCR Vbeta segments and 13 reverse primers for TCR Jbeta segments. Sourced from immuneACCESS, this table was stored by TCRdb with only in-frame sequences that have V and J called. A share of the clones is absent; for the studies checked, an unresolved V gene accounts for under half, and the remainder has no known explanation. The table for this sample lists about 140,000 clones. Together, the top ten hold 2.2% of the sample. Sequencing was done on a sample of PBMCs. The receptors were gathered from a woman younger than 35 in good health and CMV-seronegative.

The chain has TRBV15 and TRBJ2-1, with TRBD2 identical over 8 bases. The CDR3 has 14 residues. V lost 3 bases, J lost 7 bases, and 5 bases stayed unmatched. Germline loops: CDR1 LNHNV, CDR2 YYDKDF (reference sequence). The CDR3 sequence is CATSSSGSWNEQFF. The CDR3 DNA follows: TGTGCCACCAGCAGCAGCGGGAGTTGGAATGAGCAGTTCTTC. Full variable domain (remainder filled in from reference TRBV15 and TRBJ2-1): DAMVIQNPRYQVTQFGKPVTLSCSQTLNHNVMYWYQQKSSQAPKLLFHYYDKDFNNEADTPDNFQSRRPNTSFCFLDIRSPGLGDTAMYLCATSSSGSWNEQFFGPGTRLTVL.

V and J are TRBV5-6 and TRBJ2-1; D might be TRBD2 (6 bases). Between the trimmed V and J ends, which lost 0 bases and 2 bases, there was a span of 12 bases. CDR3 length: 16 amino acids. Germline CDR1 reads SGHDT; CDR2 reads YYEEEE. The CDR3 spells CASSLAWAGTYNEQFF. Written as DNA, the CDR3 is TGTGCCAGCAGCTTGGCCTGGGCGGGAACCTACAATGAGCAGTTCTTC.

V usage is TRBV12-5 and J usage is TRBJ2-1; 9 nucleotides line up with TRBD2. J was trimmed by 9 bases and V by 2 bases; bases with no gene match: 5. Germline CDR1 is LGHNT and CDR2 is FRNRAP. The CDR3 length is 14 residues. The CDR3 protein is CASGLRGRGLEQFF. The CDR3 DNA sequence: TGTGCTAGTGGTTTGCGCGGGAGGGGTCTTGAGCAGTTCTTC.

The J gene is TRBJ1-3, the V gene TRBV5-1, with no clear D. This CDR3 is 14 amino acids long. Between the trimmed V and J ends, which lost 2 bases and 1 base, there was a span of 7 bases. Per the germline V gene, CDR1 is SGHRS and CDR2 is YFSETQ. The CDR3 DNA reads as TGCGCCAGCAGCTTATCCAGTTCTGGAAACACCATATATTTT. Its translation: CASSLSSSGNTIYF.

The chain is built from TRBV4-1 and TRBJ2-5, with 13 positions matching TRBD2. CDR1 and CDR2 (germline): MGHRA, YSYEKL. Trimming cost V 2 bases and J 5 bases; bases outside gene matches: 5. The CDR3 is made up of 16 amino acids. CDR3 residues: CASSQLGLAGVETQYF. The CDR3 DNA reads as TGCGCCAGCAGCCAACTAGGACTAGCGGGAGTGGAGACCCAGTACTTC.

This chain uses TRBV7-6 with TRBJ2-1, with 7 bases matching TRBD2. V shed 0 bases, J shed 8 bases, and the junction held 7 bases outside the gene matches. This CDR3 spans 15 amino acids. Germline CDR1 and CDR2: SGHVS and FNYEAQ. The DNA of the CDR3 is TGTGCCAGCAGCTTAGCGGGAGGGCCTTTAGATGAGCAGTTCTTC. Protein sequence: CASSLAGGPLDEQFF.

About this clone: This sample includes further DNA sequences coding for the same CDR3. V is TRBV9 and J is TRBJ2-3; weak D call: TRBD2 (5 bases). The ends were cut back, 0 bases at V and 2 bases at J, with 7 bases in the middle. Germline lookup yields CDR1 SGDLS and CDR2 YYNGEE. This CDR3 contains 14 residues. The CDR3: CASSVGRVTDTQYF. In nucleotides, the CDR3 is TGTGCCAGCAGCGTAGGGCGGGTCACAGATACGCAGTATTTT.

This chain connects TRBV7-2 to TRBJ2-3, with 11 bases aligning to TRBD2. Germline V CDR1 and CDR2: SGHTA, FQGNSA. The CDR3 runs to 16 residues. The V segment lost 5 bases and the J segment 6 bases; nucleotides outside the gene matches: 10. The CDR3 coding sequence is TGTGCCAGCAGCCGCGGGCTAGCGGGAGGTGGGGATACGCAGTATTTT. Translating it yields CASSRGLAGGGDTQYF.

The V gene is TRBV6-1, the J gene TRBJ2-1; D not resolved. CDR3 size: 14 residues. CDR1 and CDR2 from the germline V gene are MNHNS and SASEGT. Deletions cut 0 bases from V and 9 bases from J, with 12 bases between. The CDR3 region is CASSEALIGGEQFF. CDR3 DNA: TGTGCCAGCAGTGAAGCCTTGATCGGCGGTGAGCAGTTCTTC.

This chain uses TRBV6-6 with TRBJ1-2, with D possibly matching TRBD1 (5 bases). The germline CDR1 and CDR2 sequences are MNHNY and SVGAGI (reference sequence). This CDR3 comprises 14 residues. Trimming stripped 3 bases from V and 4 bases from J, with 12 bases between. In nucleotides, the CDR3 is TGTGCCAGCAGTTATATCGACAGCCTCTATGGCTACACCTTC. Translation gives CASSYIDSLYGYTF.

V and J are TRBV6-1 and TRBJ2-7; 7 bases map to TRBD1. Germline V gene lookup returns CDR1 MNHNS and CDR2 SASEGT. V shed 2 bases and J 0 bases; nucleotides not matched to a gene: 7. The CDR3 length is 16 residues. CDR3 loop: CASSESPGTASYEQYV. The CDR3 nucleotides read TGTGCCAGCAGTGAAAGTCCGGGGACAGCCTCCTACGAGCAGTACGTC.

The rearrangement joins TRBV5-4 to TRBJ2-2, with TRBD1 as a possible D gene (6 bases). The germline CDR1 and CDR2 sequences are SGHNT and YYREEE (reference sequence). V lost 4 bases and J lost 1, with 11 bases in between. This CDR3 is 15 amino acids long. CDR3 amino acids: CASSQVTGNTGELFF. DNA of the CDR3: TGTGCCAGCAGCCAGGTGACAGGGAACACCGGGGAGCTGTTTTTT.

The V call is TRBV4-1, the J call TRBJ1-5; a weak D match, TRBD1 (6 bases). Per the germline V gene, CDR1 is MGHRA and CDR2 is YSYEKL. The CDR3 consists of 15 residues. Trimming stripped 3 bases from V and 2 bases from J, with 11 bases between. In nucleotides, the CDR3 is TGCGCCAGCAGCCACAGACAGGATCGCAATCAGCCCCAGCATTTT. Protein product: CASSHRQDRNQPQHF.

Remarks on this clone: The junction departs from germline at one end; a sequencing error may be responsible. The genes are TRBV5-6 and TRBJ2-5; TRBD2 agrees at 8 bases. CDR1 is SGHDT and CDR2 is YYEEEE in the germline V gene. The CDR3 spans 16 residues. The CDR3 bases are TGTGCCAGCAGTTTGGGTGGGACTAGACTACAAGAGACCCAGTACTTC. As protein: CASSLGGTRLQETQYF.

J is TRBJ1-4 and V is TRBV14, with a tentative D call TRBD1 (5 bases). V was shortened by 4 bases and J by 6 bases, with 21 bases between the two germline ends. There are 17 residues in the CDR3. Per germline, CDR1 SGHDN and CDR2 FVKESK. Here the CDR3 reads CASSRLVGGSPHEKLFF. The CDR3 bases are TGTGCCAGCAGCCGCCTCGTGGGGGGGAGCCCGCATGAAAAACTGTTTTTT.

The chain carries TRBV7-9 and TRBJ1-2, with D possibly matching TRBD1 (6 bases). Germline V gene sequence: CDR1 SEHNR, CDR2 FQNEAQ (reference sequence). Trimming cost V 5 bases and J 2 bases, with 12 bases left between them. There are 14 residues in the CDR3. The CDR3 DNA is TGTGCCAGCAGCGAGGTTACAGGGAACTATGGCTACACCTTC. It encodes CASSEVTGNYGYTF.

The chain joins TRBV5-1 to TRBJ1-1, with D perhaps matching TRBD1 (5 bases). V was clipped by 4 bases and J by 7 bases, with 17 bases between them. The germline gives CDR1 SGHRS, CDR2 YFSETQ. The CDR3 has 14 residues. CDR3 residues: CASSPPRGGGEAFF. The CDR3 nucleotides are TGCGCCAGCAGCCCGCCGCGGGGTGGGGGTGAAGCTTTCTTT.